The rows below give T cell receptor beta chains drawn from one sample of a study of T cells after yellow fever vaccination. TCRdb passed the 5' RACE reads through MiXCR, listing each CDR3 protein once. The data show about 220,000 distinct CDR3 sequences, approximately 3.2% seen once. Sequencing was performed on CD4+ T cells sorted from PBMCs, taken 10 days after the yellow fever booster vaccination. Every receptor here comes from a man younger than 30 who received the YFV17D yellow fever vaccine. CDR3s include the opening cysteine and the closing phenylalanine or tryptophan. D genes are given only for firm matches. Expanded clones are given a class, and other clones once, few, many or no size at all.

CDR3nt | CDR3aa | abundance | j_gene | len | d_gene | v_gene
TGTGCCAGCAGTTACCCCTCGACTAGCGGGGAGAGCACAGATACGCAGTATTTT | CASSYPSTSGESTDTQYF | many | TRBJ2-3 | 18 | TRBD2 | TRBV6-2/TRBV6-3
TGTGCCAGCAGTTACTCGAGCCGGGAATACGAAGCTTTCTTT | CASSYSSREYEAFF | - | TRBJ1-1 | 14 | - | TRBV6-5
TGTGCCAGCAGTTCCCCGACGGCTAGCTATGGCTACACCTTC | CASSSPTASYGYTF | many | TRBJ1-2 | 14 | - | TRBV6-5
TGTGCCAGCAGTTTATGGGGAGGGTACACCGGGGAGCTGTTTTTT | CASSLWGGYTGELFF | few | TRBJ2-2 | 15 | TRBD2 | TRBV12-3/TRBV12-4
TGCGCCAGCAGCCAAGATAAAAGGGCAGCTCTTCCCTACGAGCAGTACTTC | CASSQDKRAALPYEQYF | few | TRBJ2-7 | 17 | - | TRBV4-3
TGCGCCAGCAGCTCCCCCGGCGCCTACACTGAAGCTTTCTTT | CASSSPGAYTEAFF | many | TRBJ1-1 | 14 | - | TRBV5-1
TGTGCCAGCAGCCCTCGGACAGGGGGCTTGGAGACCCAGTACTTC | CASSPRTGGLETQYF | - | TRBJ2-5 | 15 | TRBD1 | TRBV7-2
TGTGCCAGCGGGGTTGGGGGCGCCGACGGAGTACCCCTCCACTTT | CASGVGGADGVPLHF | - | TRBJ1-6 | 15 | - | TRBV9
TGTGCCAGCAGTTTACCCTCCCGGGGGTACACTGAAGCTTTCTTT | CASSLPSRGYTEAFF | few | TRBJ1-1 | 15 | - | TRBV12-3/TRBV12-4
TGTGCCAGCAGTATGGGGGCTAGCGTTTCCCCCTACAATGAGCAGTTCTTC | CASSMGASVSPYNEQFF | - | TRBJ2-1 | 17 | - | TRBV12-3/TRBV12-4
TGTGCCACCAGTGAAACCTGGGGGACAGGGTCACTAGGGGAGCAGTTCTTC | CATSETWGTGSLGEQFF | many | TRBJ2-1 | 17 | TRBD1 | TRBV24-1
TGCGCCAGCAGCCAAGACTTCAGGGACTCCTACGAGCAGTACTTC | CASSQDFRDSYEQYF | few | TRBJ2-7 | 15 | - | TRBV4-3
TGTGCCAGCAAAGCACAAGAAGAGACCCAGTACTTC | CASKAQEETQYF | many | TRBJ2-5 | 12 | - | TRBV10-3
TGTGCCAGCAGCTTAATCAATGAGCAGTTCTTC | CASSLINEQFF | many | TRBJ2-1 | 11 | - | TRBV7-3
TGTGCCAGCTCACCACGGACCCTTGAAGCTTTCTTT | CASSPRTLEAFF | few | TRBJ1-1 | 12 | - | TRBV18
TGTGCCAGCTCCAGGGTGGCGAACACTGAAGCTTTCTTT | CASSRVANTEAFF | - | TRBJ1-1 | 13 | - | TRBV7-9
TGTGCCACCAGTGAGGGATATACGCAGTATTTT | CATSEGYTQYF | few | TRBJ2-3 | 11 | - | TRBV24-1
TGTGCCAGCAGCTTAGGTAACATGAACTATGGCTACACCTTC | CASSLGNMNYGYTF | many | TRBJ1-2 | 14 | - | TRBV7-2
TGTGCCAGCAGCTTAGTAGCTGGTCCAGGGGGCACTGAAGCTTTCTTT | CASSLVAGPGGTEAFF | few | TRBJ1-1 | 16 | TRBD1 | TRBV7-8
TGCGCCAGCAGGTGGGCTACAAACAATGAGCAGTTCTTC | CASRWATNNEQFF | many | TRBJ2-1 | 13 | - | TRBV5-1
TGTGCCTGGGCCGGGACAATCTATGGCTACACCTTC | CAWAGTIYGYTF | - | TRBJ1-2 | 12 | - | TRBV30
TGTGCCAGCAGCCCGGACCGCTATACCTACGAGCAGTACTTC | CASSPDRYTYEQYF | many | TRBJ2-7 | 14 | - | TRBV7-2